A single sample is the source of the 29 T cell receptor beta chains below, sequenced in a study of cytomegalovirus exposure and HLA in healthy donors. The PCR was carried out with 60 Vbeta primers and 13 Jbeta primers. The method was immunoSEQ multiplex PCR; TCRdb's version includes in-frame clones alone and lacks a portion of them. This sample has a few hundred thousand clones, with roughly 80% found just once. Sequenced material: PBMCs. These receptors were collected from a girl aged 2-10 years in good health and CMV-seronegative.

The genes are TRBV18 and TRBJ2-7; the D gene is possibly TRBD2 (5 bases). Per the germline V gene, CDR1 is KGHSH and CDR2 is LQKENI. The CDR3 is 14 residues long. V lost 6 bases to trimming and J lost 3 bases, with 15 bases between them. The CDR3 sequence is CASSPGLEVYEQYF. As DNA, the CDR3 is TGTGCCAGCTCGCCTGGACTGGAAGTCTACGAGCAGTACTTC.

V and J are TRBV7-9 and TRBJ1-1; D gene uncertain. Looked up from germline, CDR1 is SEHNR and CDR2 is FQNEAQ (reference sequence). V lost 3 bases, J lost 2 bases, and 7 bases lay in between. The CDR3 has 13 amino acids. CDR3 sequence: CASSFPSNTEAFF. As DNA, the CDR3 is TGTGCCAGCAGCTTCCCCAGTAACACTGAAGCTTTCTTT.

The chain carries TRBV23-1 and TRBJ1-5; D uncertain. TRBV23-1 qualifies as an ORF whose function is uncertain. CDR3 length: 13 amino acids. The V end was cut by 5 bases, the J end by 5 bases, with 10 bases between. The CDR3 coding sequence is TGCGCCAGCAGTTGGACGGGGTATCAGCCCCAGCATTTT. It specifies CASSWTGYQPQHF.

The V gene is TRBV7-6, the J gene TRBJ1-3; no clear D gene. Germline V gives CDR1 SGHVS, CDR2 FNYEAQ. The CDR3 totals 14 residues. Trimming pared 5 bases from V and 4 bases from J, leaving 12 bases between. CDR3 in DNA: TGTGCCAGCAGCCCAGCTCTAGAAGGAAACACCATATATTTT. It specifies CASSPALEGNTIYF. Full variable domain (rest looked up from reference TRBV7-6 and TRBJ1-3): GAGVSQSPRYKVTKRGQDVALRCDPISGHVSLYWYRQALGQGPEFLTYFNYEAQQDKSGLPNDRFSAERPEGSISTLTIQRTEQRDSAMYRCASSPALEGNTIYFGEGSWLTVV.

The chain employs TRBV2 and TRBJ2-1, with TRBD2 matching 11 bases. The germline V gene has CDR1 SNHLY and CDR2 FYNNEI. Trimming removed 3 bases from V and 6 bases from J; junction bases left unmatched: 4. CDR3 length: 15 residues. CDR3 sequence (DNA): TGTGCCAGCAGTGAGGGGACTAGCGGCTTCAATGAGCAGTTCTTC. Translation: CASSEGTSGFNEQFF. The full variable domain, rest sourced from reference TRBV2 and TRBJ2-1, is EPEVTQTPSHQVTQMGQEVILRCVPISNHLYFYWYRQILGQKVEFLVSFYNNEISEKSEIFDDQFSVERPDGSNFTLKIRSTKLEDSAMYFCASSEGTSGFNEQFFGPGTRLTVL.

The rearrangement joins TRBV9 to TRBJ1-2; 9 nucleotides agree with TRBD1. The CDR3 runs 14 residues. With V trimmed by 1 base and J by 7 bases, 5 bases remained unmatched. Germline CDR1 and CDR2: SGDLS and YYNGEE. DNA of the CDR3: TGTGCCAGCAGCGTATCGGGACAGGGCCGTGGCTACACCTTC. As protein: CASSVSGQGRGYTF.

The rearrangement joins TRBV4-1 to TRBJ2-1; D uncertain. CDR1 is MGHRA and CDR2 is YSYEKL in the germline V gene. CDR3 length: 15 amino acids. V was shortened by 5 bases and J by 9 bases, with 20 bases between the two germline ends. The DNA for the CDR3 is TGCGCCAGCAGCGCGTCCCAATCTAGTCTGGGTGAGCAGTTCTTC. It codes for CASSASQSSLGEQFF.

The V and J genes are TRBV10-3 and TRBJ1-1; 8 nucleotides align to TRBD1. Germline V lookup: CDR1 ENHRY, CDR2 SYGVKD. The CDR3 is 15 residues long. Trimming at V came to 10 bases and at J to 0 bases, leaving 10 bases not matched to a gene. The CDR3 coding sequence is TGTGCCACCTCCACAACAGGGGGAATGAACACTGAAGCTTTCTTT. Amino acids: CATSTTGGMNTEAFF.

The chain employs TRBV18 and TRBJ2-5, with D uncertain. V was shortened by 2 bases and J by 4 bases, with 20 bases between the two germline ends. Germline loops: CDR1 KGHSH, CDR2 LQKENI. This CDR3 comprises 17 residues. The CDR3: CASSPVLMGLRGETQYF. CDR3 coding DNA: TGTGCCAGCTCACCAGTTTTGATGGGTCTTCGAGGAGAGACCCAGTACTTC.

J is TRBJ2-7 and V is TRBV19, with 9 bases aligning to TRBD1. The CDR3 contains 14 residues. With 6 bases clipped from V and 2 bases from J, the junction kept 5 bases outside the gene matches. CDR1 is LNHDA, CDR2 SQIVND, per germline (reference sequence). This CDR3 reads CASSLGTGPYEQYF. DNA of the CDR3: TGTGCCAGTAGCCTCGGGACAGGGCCCTACGAGCAGTACTTC.

This chain joins TRBV27 and TRBJ2-3, with D possibly matching TRBD2 (7 bases). The CDR3 extends over 15 amino acids. Trimming shortened V by 8 bases and J by 1 base, and 16 bases separated the two germline ends. Germline V gene sequence: CDR1 MNHEY, CDR2 SMNVEV (reference sequence). This CDR3 reads CASSWGAGGTDTQYF. The CDR3, as DNA: TGTGCCAGCTCCTGGGGGGCGGGAGGCACAGATACGCAGTATTTT.

V usage is TRBV4-1 and J usage is TRBJ1-1; D not resolved. Per germline, CDR1 MGHRA and CDR2 YSYEKL. V was clipped by 0 bases and J by 4 bases, with 18 bases between them. This CDR3 region has 17 residues. Here the CDR3 DNA reads TGCGCCAGCAGCCAAGATCTCAAGTTCCCTGGAGGCACTGAAGCTTTCTTT. It specifies CASSQDLKFPGGTEAFF.

This chain joins TRBV9 and TRBJ2-2; D is uncertain. Trimming cost V 0 bases and J 6 bases, with 3 bases left between them. The CDR3 has 12 residues. From germline, CDR1 is SGDLS and CDR2 YYNGEE. The CDR3 loop reads CASSVVAGELFF. Written as DNA, the CDR3 is TGTGCCAGCAGCGTAGTAGCCGGGGAGCTGTTTTTT. Full variable domain (missing parts from reference TRBV9 and TRBJ2-2): DSGVTQTPKHLITATGQRVTLRCSPRSGDLSVYWYQQSLDQGLQFLIQYYNGEERAKGNILERFSAQQFPDLHSELNLSSLELGDSALYFCASSVVAGELFFGEGSRLTVL.

This rearrangement joins TRBV29-1 to TRBJ2-1, with 7 bases identical to TRBD1. Germline values: CDR1 SQVTM, CDR2 ANQGSEA. The CDR3 runs 12 residues. V was clipped by 7 bases and J by 7 bases; unmatched bases: 7. CDR3 nucleotides: TGCAGCGCCGTTAACAGGGGTAATGAGCAGTTCTTC. Amino acids: CSAVNRGNEQFF.

CDR3 coding DNA: TGCGCCAGCAGCTTGTTGGGAGCTGGCTACAATGAGCAGTTCTTC. Amino acid sequence: CASSLLGAGYNEQFF. The chain combines TRBV5-1 with TRBJ2-1, with a weak D call TRBD2 (5 bases). The CDR3 loop spans 15 amino acids. Deletions cut 1 base from V and 3 bases from J, with 11 bases between. Germline CDR1 is SGHRS and CDR2 is YFSETQ.

The chain recombines TRBV6-5 with TRBJ1-4, with D possibly being TRBD1 (5 bases). The CDR3 has 15 amino acids. Germline lookup yields CDR1 MNHEY and CDR2 SVGAGI. V lost 8 bases, J lost 3 bases, and 16 bases lay in between. Here the CDR3 DNA reads TGTGCCAGCGCCTCCTCTTGGGGGGCTAATGAAAAACTGTTTTTT. Its protein is CASASSWGANEKLFF.

The rearrangement links TRBV25-1 to TRBJ2-7; 9 bases match TRBD1. Germline CDR1 reads MGHDK; CDR2 reads SYGVNS. Unmatched junction bases numbered 5, after V lost 2 bases and J lost 3 bases. This CDR3 contains 15 residues. The CDR3 spells CASSEHRQGVYEQYF. DNA for the CDR3: TGTGCCAGCAGTGAACATCGACAGGGGGTCTACGAGCAGTACTTC.

The V gene is TRBV7-2, the J gene TRBJ2-7; perhaps TRBD2 as D (6 bases). Deletions cut 7 bases from V and 2 bases from J, with 15 bases between. Germline CDR1 is SGHTA and CDR2 is FQGNSA. This CDR3 has 14 residues. The CDR3 bases are TGTGCCAGCAATCCCGGGAGAGTAACCTACGAGCAGTACTTC. It is translated as CASNPGRVTYEQYF.

The chain carries TRBV7-2 and TRBJ1-2; D is undetermined. The CDR3 covers 13 residues. The V end lost 4 bases, the J end lost 2 bases, and 8 bases lay between the germline ends. Germline CDR1 is SGHTA and CDR2 is FQGNSA. This chain's CDR3 is CASSSTVNYGYTF. For the CDR3, the DNA is TGTGCCAGCAGCTCCACAGTAAACTATGGCTACACCTTC.

The chain combines TRBV11-2 with TRBJ1-2; unclear D gene. V was clipped by 5 bases and J by 6 bases, with 19 bases between them. The CDR3 totals 15 residues. Germline CDR1 SGHAT, CDR2 FQNNGV. In DNA, the CDR3 is TGTGCCAGCAGCCTAACGAAGCCAGGAGGTGATGGCTACACCTTC. Its protein product is CASSLTKPGGDGYTF.

This clone was picked up a small number of times. This chain connects TRBV27 to TRBJ1-5; 7 nucleotides align to TRBD1. The CDR3 runs to 13 residues. The germline V gene encodes CDR1 MNHEY and CDR2 SMNVEV (reference sequence). Trimming removed 3 bases from V and 7 bases from J; junction bases left unmatched: 3. The CDR3: CASSFTGVQPQHF. For the CDR3, the DNA is TGTGCCAGCAGTTTCACAGGGGTCCAGCCCCAGCATTTT.

This clone has only one observation. Mismatch with germline at one junction end may stem from a read error. J is TRBJ2-7 and V is TRBV7-9; 7 bases map to TRBD1. The CDR3 covers 12 residues. Germline V gene data show CDR1 as SEHNR and CDR2 as FQNEAQ (reference sequence). CDR3 DNA: TGTTCCAGCAGCGCACAGGGGATCGAGCAGTACTTC. Protein sequence: CSSSAQGIEQYF.

The chain is built from TRBV7-2 and TRBJ2-7, with D hard to call. V lost 5 bases and J 2 bases, leaving 4 bases between the germline ends. The length of the CDR3 is 11 residues. Germline assignment: CDR1 SGHTA and CDR2 FQGNSA. CDR3: CASSIAYEQYF. For the CDR3, the DNA is TGTGCCAGCAGCATCGCCTACGAGCAGTACTTC.

This chain connects TRBV7-9 to TRBJ2-2; no clear D gene. V was clipped by 5 bases and J by 7 bases, with 5 bases between them. In germline, CDR1 is SEHNR, CDR2 FQNEAQ (reference sequence). This CDR3 is 11 amino acids long. Written as DNA, the CDR3 is TGTGCCAGCAGCGCAGACGGGGAGCTGTTTTTT. Protein sequence: CASSADGELFF.

The chain combines TRBV27 with TRBJ1-3, with D hard to call. V was trimmed by 0 bases and J by 0 bases, leaving 6 bases between them. Germline V CDR1 and CDR2: MNHEY, SMNVEV (reference sequence). This CDR3 has 15 amino acids. The CDR3, as DNA: TGTGCCAGCAGTTTATCGATGAGCTCTGGAAACACCATATATTTT. This translates into CASSLSMSSGNTIYF.

With respect to this clone: At one end the junction does not follow the germline gene, possibly because of a read error. Additional DNA sequences in this sample encode the identical CDR3. V usage is TRBV19 and J usage is TRBJ1-1, with 9 bases lining up with TRBD1. The CDR3 loop spans 13 amino acids. Germline loops: CDR1 LNHDA, CDR2 SQIVND (reference sequence). Written as DNA, the CDR3 is TGTGCCAGTAGTCGAACAGGGGGCACTGAAGCTTTCTTC. This translates into CASSRTGGTEAFF.

In its sample, this clone was seen a few times. The chain has TRBV12-2 and TRBJ2-2; the table's D gene call, TRBD1, was not cross checked with the DNA. TRBV12-2 is given as a pseudogene. The CDR3 is made up of 13 amino acids. CDR3 region: CASRLTGTGELFF. For the CDR3, the DNA is TGTGCAAGTCGCTTAACAGGCACCGGGGAGCTGTTTTTT.

The chain has TRBV11-2 and TRBJ2-7; 7 bases are shared with TRBD1. The germline V gene encodes CDR1 SGHAT and CDR2 FQNNGV. The CDR3 totals 12 residues. V shed 11 bases, J shed 0 bases, and the junction held 4 bases outside the gene matches. The CDR3 sequence: CAYTGASYEQYF. CDR3 sequence (DNA): TGTGCCTATACAGGGGCCTCCTACGAGCAGTACTTC.

This chain joins TRBV7-6 and TRBJ2-5; 14 bases map to TRBD2. Germline lookup yields CDR1 SGHVS and CDR2 FNYEAQ. V was pared by 5 bases and J by 2 bases, with 4 bases of the junction left unmatched. The CDR3 sequence is 16 residues long. CDR3 nucleotides: TGTGCCAGCAGCCGGACTAGCGGGGGGATACAAGAGACCCAGTACTTC. It is translated as CASSRTSGGIQETQYF. Variable domain in full (rest from reference TRBV7-6 and TRBJ2-5): GAGVSQSPRYKVTKRGQDVALRCDPISGHVSLYWYRQALGQGPEFLTYFNYEAQQDKSGLPNDRFSAERPEGSISTLTIQRTEQRDSAMYRCASSRTSGGIQETQYFGPGTRLLVL.